This TCR beta chain is from a study of OX40 agonist ivuxolimab in advanced cancers. Profiled with immunoSEQ multiplex PCR; TCRdb holds only in-frame clones, not every one. The top ten clones hold roughly two fifths of a sample with 20,000 to 30,000 clones, 80% to 90% of them seen once. Germline loops: CDR1 SGHKS, CDR2 YYEKEE (reference sequence). The CDR3 is 14 amino acids. V trimming: 3 bases; J trimming: 3 bases; junction bases outside the gene matches: 1. Researchers took blood at baseline, on cycle 4 day 1, and on cycle 7 day 1. The clonotype comes from an adult with an advanced solid tumor such as melanoma, head and neck, liver or kidney cancer. This chain connects TRBV5-5 to TRBJ2-7; the match to TRBD2 covers 12 bases. The sample in question was CD4+ or CD8+ T cells sorted from blood, obtained in a trial of the OX40 agonist ivuxolimab. CDR3 in amino acids: CASSWTSGDYEQYF. The CDR3 nucleotides are TGTGCCAGCAGCTGGACTAGCGGGGACTACGAGCAGTACTTC.